This TCR beta chain was retrieved from a study of OX40 agonist ivuxolimab in advanced cancers. A note on the overall study: Ivuxolimab was a fully human IgG2 agonistic monoclonal antibody targeting the costimulatory receptor OX40 (CD134). Intravenous ivuxolimab was administered to patients every 2 weeks at six dose levels: 0.01, 0.1, 0.3, 1.5, 3 and 10 mg/kg. Among the roughly 50 dose-escalation patients, 19 had hepatocellular carcinoma, 15 or so melanoma, 9 renal cell carcinoma and 9 head and neck cancer. In the dose-escalation cohort, roughly 82% of patients were male, and the mean age was 60 years with a range of roughly 20 to 79. Prior anti-PD-1, anti-PD-L1 or anti-CTLA-4 therapy was permitted, and approximately 41% of dose-escalation patients had received checkpoint inhibitors. Partial responses occurred in three dose-escalation patients, of whom one had hepatocellular carcinoma and two had cutaneous melanoma. Peripheral TCRbeta sequencing aimed to test whether ivuxolimab altered TCR sequence diversity and caused clonal T-cell expansion. The paper describes the monotherapy dose-escalation part (N of about 50 patients) of the phase I trial of ivuxolimab.

Genomic DNA was extracted from sorted cells for sequencing of the TCRbeta CDR3 region. TCRbeta CDR3 regions were sequenced using the immunoSEQ Assay. The immuneACCESS repertoire file appears here via TCRdb, limited to in-frame rearrangements. These files lack a portion of the clones; in checked studies, under half of the deficit traces to unresolved V genes, and the cause of the others is not known. This sample holds 20,000 or so clones; 74% were observed only once. Of the sample, 33% is held by the ten largest clones. Of note for this clone: What this receptor recognizes is not known. Per-base qualities were not stored, and no clone one base away is much larger.

Patients with autoimmune disease history or receiving systemic immunosuppression were excluded from the trial. In every dose cohort, peripheral blood was drawn for TCR sequencing at baseline, cycle 4 day 1, and cycle 7 day 1. Samples were obtained from an open-label, multicenter, first-in-human phase I dose-escalation trial of ivuxolimab. Adults with locally advanced or metastatic melanoma, renal cell, hepatocellular, or head and neck squamous cell carcinoma were enrolled in the trial. Before TCR sequencing, CD4+ and CD8+ T cells were separately sorted from peripheral blood. The CDR3 covers 12 residues, taking in both the cysteine and the phenylalanine. Only CDR3 DNA remains: 36 bases, in frame from the first base. The junction shows trimming of 6 bases on V and 5 bases on J, plus 10 bases between the germline ends. The germline V gene yields MDHEN for CDR1 and SYDVKM for CDR2. The research as a whole found: After ivuxolimab, CD8+ T cells had more expanded clones than CD4+ T cells on average. The antigen specificity of the clonally expanded peripheral T cells was not determined. At doses of 0.1 to 3.0 mg/kg, clonal expansion of both CD4+ and CD8+ blood T cells was observed from baseline to week 6. In the 0.1-3.0 mg/kg groups, partial responders were among the patients with the lowest normalized peripheral clonal expansion, particularly in CD8+ T cells. Low levels of normalized T-cell clonal expansion were also shown by some nonresponding patients.

The chain uses TRBV28 and TRBJ1-2; TRBD1 is perhaps the D gene, given 5 matching bases. This specimen was CD4+ or CD8+ T cells sorted from blood, taken in a trial of the OX40 agonist ivuxolimab. The TCR comes from an adult with an advanced solid tumor such as melanoma, head and neck, liver or kidney cancer. Here the CDR3 is given as CASRGVQYGYTF. The DNA sequence is given as TGTGCCAGCAGGGGGGTGCAGTATGGCTACACCTTC.